This paragraph reports one TCR beta chain. Its specificity is unknown. These data come from a study of T cell responses to AZD1222 COVID-19 vaccine. The CDR3 is 16 residues long. With V trimmed by 4 bases and J by 8 bases, 13 bases remained unmatched. The germline CDR1 and CDR2 sequences are SGHDT and YYEEEE. Findings and caveats of the study: Dominant CD4 TCR responses targeted spike regions 160-218 and 743-854. A reported finding is that nearly half of spike-specific TCRs target unmutated variant regions. Every sample of the repertoires postdated the peak T cell response. With two AZD1222 doses given, Spike-specific TCR breadth and depth both rose.

Measured with immunoSEQ multiplex PCR; TCRdb has only the in-frame clones, and not every one. The sample gives about 130,000 clones, just over 90% of which show up once; around 7% is in the top ten. This rearrangement joins TRBV5-6 to TRBJ2-1, with 9 bases lining up with TRBD1. The TCR originated in an adult in good health. Sequenced material: peripheral blood, taken on day 0 of AZD1222 vaccination. CDR3 in amino acids: CASSLDRGQGFHEQFF. DNA of the CDR3: TGTGCCAGCAGCCTGGATCGAGGACAGGGGTTCCATGAGCAGTTCTTC.